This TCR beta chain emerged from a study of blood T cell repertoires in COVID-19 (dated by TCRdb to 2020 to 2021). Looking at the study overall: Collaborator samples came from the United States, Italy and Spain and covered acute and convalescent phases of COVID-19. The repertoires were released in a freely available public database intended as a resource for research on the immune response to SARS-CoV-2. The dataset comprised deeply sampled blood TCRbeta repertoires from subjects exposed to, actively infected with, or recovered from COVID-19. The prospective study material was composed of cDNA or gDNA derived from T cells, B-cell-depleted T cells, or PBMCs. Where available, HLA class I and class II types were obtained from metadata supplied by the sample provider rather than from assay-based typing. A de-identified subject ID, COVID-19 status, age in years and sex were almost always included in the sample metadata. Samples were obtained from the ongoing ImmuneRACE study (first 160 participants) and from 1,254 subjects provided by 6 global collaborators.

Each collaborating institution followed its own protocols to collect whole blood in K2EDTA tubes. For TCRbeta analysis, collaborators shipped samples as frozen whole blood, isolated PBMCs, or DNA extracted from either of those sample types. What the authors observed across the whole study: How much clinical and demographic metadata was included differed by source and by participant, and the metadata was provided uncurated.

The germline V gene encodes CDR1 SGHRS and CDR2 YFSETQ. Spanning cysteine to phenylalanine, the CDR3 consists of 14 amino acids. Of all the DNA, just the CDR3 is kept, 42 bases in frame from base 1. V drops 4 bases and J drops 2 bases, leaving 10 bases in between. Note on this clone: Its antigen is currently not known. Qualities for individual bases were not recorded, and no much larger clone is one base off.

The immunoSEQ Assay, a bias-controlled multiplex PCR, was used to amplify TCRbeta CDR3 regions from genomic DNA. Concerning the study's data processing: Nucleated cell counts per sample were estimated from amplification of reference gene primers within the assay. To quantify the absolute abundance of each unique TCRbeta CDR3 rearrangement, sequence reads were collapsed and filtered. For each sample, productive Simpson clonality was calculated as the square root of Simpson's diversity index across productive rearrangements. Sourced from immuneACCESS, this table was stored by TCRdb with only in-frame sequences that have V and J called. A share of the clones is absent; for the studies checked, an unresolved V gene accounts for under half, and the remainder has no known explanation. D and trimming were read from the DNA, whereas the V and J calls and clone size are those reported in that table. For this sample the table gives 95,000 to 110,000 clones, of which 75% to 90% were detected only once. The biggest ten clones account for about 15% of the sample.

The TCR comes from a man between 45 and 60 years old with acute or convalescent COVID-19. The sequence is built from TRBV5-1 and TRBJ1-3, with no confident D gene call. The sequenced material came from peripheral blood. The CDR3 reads CASSPSAAGNTIYF. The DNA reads TGCGCCAGCAGCCCGAGCGCGGCTGGAAACACCATATATTTT.